Reported below is one TCR beta chain. Its antigen remains unidentified. One end of the junction is discordant with germline, which a read error may explain. This specimen belongs to a study of T cells in Graves' hyperthyroidism and ophthalmopathy (dated by TCRdb to about 2019). Some background on the complete study: A discovery cohort of 95 to 100 patients, approximately 44 with Graves' ophthalmopathy and 57 with stable Graves' hyperthyroidism, was used to find distinguishing TCR V-J signatures. TCR Vbeta CDR3 sequencing of 140 or so peripheral blood samples (over 40 ophthalmopathy, about 75 hyperthyroidism and roughly 17 progressor patients) is reported in the paper. Prospective prediction of ophthalmopathy was tested in an independent validation cohort of 18 to 20 hyperthyroidism patients and around 16 patients who later progressed to ophthalmopathy. Following sampling, methimazole starting at 30 mg daily was given to hyperthyroidism patients, and high-dose intravenous methylprednisolone was given to ophthalmopathy patients. The 100 discovery patients were randomly split 7:3 into training and test sets. In addition, the study compared T-cell repertoires in thyroid tissue and in blood from about six Graves' hyperthyroidism patients.

Study-level results and caveats: In validation, progression to ophthalmopathy was predicted by the model with 70.59% sensitivity and roughly 72% specificity, a median of roughly six months before onset. No statistical method was used to set the sample size in advance, and investigators knew the group allocation. Blood samples also contained most of the expanded thyroid clonotypes (frequency above 0.001), which suggests that blood repertoires may reflect thyroid immune responses. A model built on a 13 V-J signature distinguished ophthalmopathy from stable hyperthyroidism, reaching roughly 88% sensitivity and around 81% specificity in cross-validation and 80%/75% in testing.

Exclusion was applied to patients with uncontrolled infections, other autoimmune diseases, pregnancy or lactation. Diagnoses were based on clinical symptoms, serum thyroxine and TRAb, thyroid ultrasound and orbital computed tomography. Total RNA was extracted with Trizol reagent, and quality was checked on an Agilent 2100 Bioanalyzer. From the cysteine through the phenylalanine, the CDR3 covers 14 amino acids. Only the CDR3 portion is preserved as DNA: 42 bases, with reading frame beginning at the first base. The germline V gene sets CDR1 to ENHRY and CDR2 to SYGVKD. Amplification of TCR beta CDR3 regions was carried out from RNA transcripts. The first round of RT-PCR for the TCR CDR3 was performed with the HTBI primer set and the Qiagen OneStep RT-PCR kit. The libraries were constructed in a second round of multiplex PCR and then size-selected and purified. Paired-end sequencing of the libraries was performed with 100 bp reads on an Illumina HiSeq2000. The paper's processing steps were these. SOAPnuke was used to process the raw data, throwing out any read that contained adapters or uncalled bases, had a mean Phred below 15, or lacked an exact constant-primer or identifier match. High-quality paired reads were merged with COPE v1.2.5, and unique nucleotide sequences were defined as clonotypes. MiTCR v1.1 was used to align the clonotypes against IMGT TRBV, TRBD and TRBJ reference segments. Analysis was restricted to V-J combinations with a frequency above 0.0001, which covered 99.2% of repertoires. The TCS score was defined as the ratio of F50 (clonal expansion) to E x V (chaos), calculated using BLOSUM62-based TCRdist between CDR3 peptides within each V-J. Welch's t-statistics and random forest reduced approximately 520 V-J features to under 15, which were used in a naive Bayes classifier (R e1071). The Morisita-Horn index was used to measure how similar the thyroid and blood repertoires were. TCRdb's own reprocessing of the public reads used fastp at Q25 and MiXCR and kept productive beta chains. Entries that share a CDR3 protein sequence are merged under the most common genes and DNA. The V and J calls shown here were made by TCRdb, not taken from the authors' results. This sample is represented by around 600,000 distinct CDR3 sequences; roughly 46% of them were singletons. Of the sample, approximately 7.2% is held by the ten largest clones.

Recombination connected TRBV10-3 to TRBJ1-4, and TRBD1 may be the D gene, going by 6 matching bases. Material for sequencing was peripheral blood or thyroid tissue (not recorded which). The sequence was obtained from an adult man with Graves' disease, either hyperthyroidism or ophthalmopathy (not recorded which). CDR3 loop: CASSLSQGWEKLFF. In nucleotide form, the sequence is TGTGCCAGCAGTTTATCACAGGGATGGGAAAAACTGTTTTTT.